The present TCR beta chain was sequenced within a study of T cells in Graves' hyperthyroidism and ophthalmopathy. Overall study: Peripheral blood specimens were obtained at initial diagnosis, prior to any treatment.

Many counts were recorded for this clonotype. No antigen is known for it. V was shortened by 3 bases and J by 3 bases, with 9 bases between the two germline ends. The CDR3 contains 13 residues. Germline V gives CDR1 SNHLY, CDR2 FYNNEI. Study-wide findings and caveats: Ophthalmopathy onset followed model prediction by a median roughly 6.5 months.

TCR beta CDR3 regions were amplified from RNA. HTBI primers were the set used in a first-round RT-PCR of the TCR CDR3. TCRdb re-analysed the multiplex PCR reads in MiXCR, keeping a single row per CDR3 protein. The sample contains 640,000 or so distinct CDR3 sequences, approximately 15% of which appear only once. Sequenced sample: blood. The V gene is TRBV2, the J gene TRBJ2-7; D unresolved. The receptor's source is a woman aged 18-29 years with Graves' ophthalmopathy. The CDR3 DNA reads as TGTGCCAGCAGTGAGGGCATACTCTACGAGCAGTACTTC. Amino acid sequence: CASSEGILYEQYF. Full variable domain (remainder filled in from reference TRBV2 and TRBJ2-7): EPEVTQTPSHQVTQMGQEVILRCVPISNHLYFYWYRQILGQKVEFLVSFYNNEISEKSEIFDDQFSVERPDGSNFTLKIRSTKLEDSAMYFCASSEGILYEQYFGPGTRLTVT.